Listed below are T cell receptor beta chains from one sample, sequenced in a study of T cell repertoires in MIS-A myocarditis. The assay was immunoSEQ multiplex PCR, and TCRdb's table has in-frame clones only and misses some. The table includes about 11,000 clones, roughly 84% detected once. Sequencing used right ventricle heart tissue obtained at autopsy. Source of these receptors: a man younger than 35 with fulminant myocarditis from multisystem inflammatory syndrome in adults (MIS-A) after COVID-19. CDR3s include the opening cysteine and the closing phenylalanine or tryptophan. Fields, in order: D gene, V gene, J gene, clone size, CDR3 protein, CDR3 DNA. D genes are given only for firm matches. Clone size appears in some rows only: once, few, many, or a class for an expanded clone.

d_call: TRBD1
v_call: TRBV9
j_call: TRBJ1-6
clone_size: -
cdr3_aa: CASSASLDRAGSPLHF
cdr3_nt: TGTGCCAGCAGCGCCTCTCTCGACAGGGCTGGATCACCCCTCCACTTT

d_call: TRBD2
v_call: TRBV19
j_call: TRBJ2-5
clone_size: -
cdr3_aa: CASTPGPGGLAETQYF
cdr3_nt: TGTGCCAGTACCCCGGGCCCGGGAGGGCTCGCTGAGACCCAGTACTTC

d_call: -
v_call: TRBV6-5
j_call: TRBJ2-1
clone_size: -
cdr3_aa: CASLVLNSSYNEQFF
cdr3_nt: TGTGCCAGCTTAGTGCTTAACTCCTCCTACAATGAGCAGTTCTTC

d_call: TRBD1
v_call: TRBV5-1
j_call: TRBJ1-1
clone_size: -
cdr3_aa: CASSQGVNTEAFF
cdr3_nt: TGCGCCAGCAGCCAGGGGGTGAACACTGAAGCTTTCTTT

d_call: TRBD1
v_call: TRBV4-1
j_call: TRBJ1-6
clone_size: -
cdr3_aa: CASSRGQMNSPLHF
cdr3_nt: TGCGCCAGCAGCCGGGGACAGATGAATTCACCCCTCCACTTT

d_call: TRBD1
v_call: TRBV13
j_call: TRBJ1-2
clone_size: -
cdr3_aa: CASSSRTGPNYGYTF
cdr3_nt: TGTGCCAGCAGCTCCCGGACAGGACCCAACTATGGCTACACCTTC

d_call: -
v_call: TRBV5-1
j_call: TRBJ1-6
clone_size: -
cdr3_aa: CASSLGPSNSPLHF
cdr3_nt: TGCGCCAGCAGCCTAGGACCTTCTAATTCACCCCTCCACTTT

d_call: -
v_call: TRBV5-1
j_call: TRBJ2-3
clone_size: once
cdr3_aa: CATADQFTDTQYF
cdr3_nt: TGCGCCACCGCGGACCAGTTCACAGATACGCAGTATTTT

d_call: TRBD2
v_call: TRBV5-1
j_call: TRBJ2-2
clone_size: -
cdr3_aa: CASSLSGTNTGELFF
cdr3_nt: TGCGCCAGCAGCTTAAGCGGGACGAACACCGGGGAGCTGTTTTTT

d_call: TRBD2
v_call: TRBV10-2
j_call: TRBJ2-7
clone_size: -
cdr3_aa: CASRTSGSKYEQYF
cdr3_nt: TGCGCCAGCAGGACTAGCGGGAGTAAGTACGAGCAGTACTTC

d_call: TRBD1
v_call: TRBV7-3
j_call: TRBJ2-3
clone_size: -
cdr3_aa: CASSQGQGTDTQYF
cdr3_nt: TGTGCCAGCAGCCAAGGACAGGGCACAGATACGCAGTATTTT

d_call: -
v_call: TRBV30
j_call: TRBJ1-1
clone_size: -
cdr3_aa: CAWSVYGGQTEAFF
cdr3_nt: TGTGCCTGGAGTGTATATGGGGGGCAAACTGAAGCTTTCTTT

d_call: -
v_call: TRBV6-6
j_call: TRBJ2-1
clone_size: -
cdr3_aa: CASSYSGDNEQFF
cdr3_nt: TGTGCCAGCAGTTACTCCGGTGACAATGAGCAGTTCTTC

d_call: -
v_call: TRBV6-1
j_call: TRBJ1-1
clone_size: -
cdr3_aa: CASSEWKGSNTEAFF
cdr3_nt: TGTGCCAGCAGTGAATGGAAGGGGTCGAACACTGAAGCTTTCTTT

d_call: -
v_call: TRBV14
j_call: TRBJ2-5
clone_size: once
cdr3_aa: CASSPLTTRAVPQYF
cdr3_nt: TGTGCCAGCAGCCCCTTGACTACCCGTGCGGTGCCCCAGTACTTC

d_call: -
v_call: TRBV6-5
j_call: TRBJ2-1
clone_size: -
cdr3_aa: CASSYQGIGNEQFF
cdr3_nt: TGTGCCAGCAGTTATCAGGGGATAGGGAATGAGCAGTTCTTC

d_call: TRBD1
v_call: TRBV11-2
j_call: TRBJ1-2
clone_size: -
cdr3_aa: CASSSGGTGVGVYGYTF
cdr3_nt: TGTGCCAGCAGCTCAGGGGGAACGGGAGTAGGAGTCTATGGCTACACCTTC

d_call: -
v_call: TRBV14
j_call: TRBJ1-3
clone_size: -
cdr3_aa: CASSPPEGPTGNTIYF
cdr3_nt: TGTGCCAGCAGTCCCCCAGAAGGACCAACTGGAAACACCATATATTTT

d_call: -
v_call: TRBV19
j_call: TRBJ2-5
clone_size: -
cdr3_aa: CASSITRTEQETQYF
cdr3_nt: TGTGCCAGTAGTATAACGAGGACAGAACAAGAGACCCAGTACTTC

d_call: TRBD2
v_call: TRBV13
j_call: TRBJ2-1
clone_size: -
cdr3_aa: CASSLGNSGYYNEQFF
cdr3_nt: TGTGCCAGCAGCTTAGGGAATAGCGGGTACTACAATGAGCAGTTCTTC

d_call: -
v_call: TRBV15
j_call: TRBJ1-5
clone_size: -
cdr3_aa: CATSRGVGGIQPQHF
cdr3_nt: TGTGCCACCAGCAGAGGGGTAGGGGGTATTCAGCCCCAGCATTTT

d_call: TRBD1
v_call: TRBV3-1/TRBV3-2
j_call: TRBJ1-2
clone_size: -
cdr3_aa: CASSRGQGGGYGYTF
cdr3_nt: TGTGCCAGCAGCCGAGGACAGGGGGGGGGCTATGGCTACACCTTC

d_call: TRBD1
v_call: TRBV4-2
j_call: TRBJ2-7
clone_size: -
cdr3_aa: CASSIDRGEQYF
cdr3_nt: TGTGCCAGCAGCATCGACAGGGGCGAGCAGTACTTC

d_call: -
v_call: TRBV5-1
j_call: TRBJ1-2
clone_size: once
cdr3_aa: CASSFNRDTGYTF
cdr3_nt: TGCGCCAGCAGCTTTAACAGGGATACTGGCTACACCTTC

d_call: TRBD1
v_call: TRBV10-3
j_call: TRBJ1-2
clone_size: -
cdr3_aa: CAIMQSGTGSYGYTF
cdr3_nt: TGTGCCATCATGCAATCCGGGACAGGCAGCTATGGCTACACCTTC

d_call: -
v_call: TRBV10-3
j_call: TRBJ1-4
clone_size: -
cdr3_aa: CAIRGATTNEKLFF
cdr3_nt: TGTGCCATCAGGGGCGCCACAACTAATGAAAAACTGTTTTTT

d_call: -
v_call: TRBV19
j_call: TRBJ1-1
clone_size: -
cdr3_aa: CASSLNPGLMNTEAFF
cdr3_nt: TGTGCCAGTAGTCTAAACCCGGGGCTGATGAACACTGAAGCTTTCTTT

d_call: -
v_call: TRBV29-1
j_call: TRBJ1-1
clone_size: -
cdr3_aa: CSVEDTKGPTEAFF
cdr3_nt: TGCAGCGTTGAAGATACAAAGGGTCCCACTGAAGCTTTCTTT

d_call: TRBD2
v_call: TRBV3-1/TRBV3-2
j_call: TRBJ2-7
clone_size: -
cdr3_aa: CASSQMGLAGGLKQYF
cdr3_nt: TGTGCCAGCAGCCAAATGGGACTAGCGGGAGGACTTAAGCAGTACTTC

d_call: -
v_call: TRBV18
j_call: TRBJ2-7
clone_size: once
cdr3_aa: CASSPTQEIYEQYF
cdr3_nt: TGTGCCAGCTCACCGACTCAGGAGATCTACGAGCAGTACTTC

d_call: TRBD2
v_call: TRBV6-2/TRBV6-3
j_call: TRBJ2-2
clone_size: few
cdr3_aa: CASSYPTAGQDTGELFF
cdr3_nt: TGTGCCAGCAGTTACCCCACAGCGGGGCAGGACACCGGGGAGCTGTTTTTT

d_call: -
v_call: TRBV28
j_call: TRBJ1-1
clone_size: -
cdr3_aa: CASRSPRFGGSSTEAFF
cdr3_nt: TGTGCCAGCAGATCACCGCGTTTTGGGGGGAGTTCCACTGAAGCTTTCTTT

d_call: -
v_call: TRBV5-5
j_call: TRBJ1-1
clone_size: -
cdr3_aa: CASSFGQINTEAFF
cdr3_nt: TGTGCCAGCAGCTTCGGACAAATTAACACTGAAGCTTTCTTT

d_call: TRBD2
v_call: TRBV12-3/TRBV12-4
j_call: TRBJ2-1
clone_size: -
cdr3_aa: CASSLEGGPEQFF
cdr3_nt: TGTGCCAGCAGTTTAGAGGGAGGGCCTGAGCAGTTCTTC

d_call: -
v_call: TRBV3-1/TRBV3-2
j_call: TRBJ2-7
clone_size: -
cdr3_aa: CASSQEGRGPSYEQYF
cdr3_nt: TGTGCCAGCAGCCAAGAGGGGCGGGGGCCTTCCTACGAGCAGTACTTC

d_call: -
v_call: TRBV7-2
j_call: TRBJ1-1
clone_size: -
cdr3_aa: CASSLGLATEAFF
cdr3_nt: TGTGCCAGCAGCTTAGGGTTGGCCACTGAAGCTTTCTTT

d_call: TRBD2
v_call: TRBV10-1
j_call: TRBJ2-1
clone_size: -
cdr3_aa: CASSERSGGPPYNEQFF
cdr3_nt: TGCGCCAGCAGTGAAAGGAGCGGGGGCCCCCCTTACAATGAGCAGTTCTTC

d_call: -
v_call: TRBV28
j_call: TRBJ2-1
clone_size: few
cdr3_aa: CASSLPTAPIYNEQFF
cdr3_nt: TGTGCCAGCAGTCTCCCGACTGCCCCAATCTACAATGAGCAGTTCTTC

d_call: TRBD1
v_call: TRBV28
j_call: TRBJ1-2
clone_size: -
cdr3_aa: CASNRQGRGYTF
cdr3_nt: TGTGCCAGCAACAGACAGGGTCGGGGCTACACCTTC